Presented here are 3 T cell receptor beta chains from one specimen sequenced in a study of cytomegalovirus exposure and HLA in healthy donors. Amplification used 60 Vbeta primers and 13 Jbeta primers. Sequencing used immunoSEQ multiplex PCR; TCRdb keeps in-frame clones, though not all of them. The repertoire holds about 140,000 clones, 76% seen once, with more than 3% in the top ten. The sequencing input was PBMCs. The source is a man between 18 and 29 years old in good health and CMV-seronegative.

The chain uses TRBV6-5 and TRBJ2-7; D uncertain. V was shortened by 2 bases and J by 2 bases, with 10 bases between the two germline ends. CDR1 and CDR2 (germline): MNHEY, SVGAGI. This CDR3 has 14 residues. The CDR3 bases are TGTGCCAGCAGTTACGGTGAGAGAACCTACGAGCAGTACTTC. Amino acid sequence: CASSYGERTYEQYF.

The V and J genes are TRBV9 and TRBJ2-3; 7 positions agree with TRBD2. Germline CDR1 and CDR2: SGDLS and YYNGEE. With V trimmed by 7 bases and J by 3 bases, 8 bases remained unmatched. CDR3 length equals 14 residues. The CDR3 DNA follows: TGTGCCAGCGGGATGGGCGGGAGTACAGATACGCAGTATTTT. It translates to CASGMGGSTDTQYF.

This clone was detected a few times. CDR3: CASSPTPYEQYF. DNA of the CDR3: TGTGCCAGCAGCCCTACGCCCTACGAGCAGTACTTC. The chain joins TRBV6-6 to TRBJ2-7; D is uncertain. This CDR3 contains 12 residues. With 6 bases removed from V and 2 bases from J, the gap between germline ends came to 8 bases. CDR1 and CDR2 from the germline V gene are MNHNY and SVGAGI (reference sequence).